This T cell receptor beta chain originates from a study of blood T cell repertoires in COVID-19 (dated by TCRdb to 2018 to 2021). A note on the overall study: Samples covering the acute and convalescent phases of COVID-19 were provided by collaborators in the United States, Italy and Spain. The material from the prospective study consisted of cDNA or gDNA derived from T cells, B-cell-depleted T cells, or PBMCs. Subjects who had been exposed to COVID-19, were actively infected with it, or had recovered from it provided the deeply sampled blood TCRbeta repertoires that made up the dataset. The repertoires were made available in a free public database intended to serve as a resource for research on the immune response to SARS-CoV-2. The samples were drawn from the first 160 participants of the ongoing ImmuneRACE study and from over 950 subjects provided by 6 global collaborators. A de-identified subject ID, COVID-19 status, age in years and sex were almost always included in the sample metadata. Where available, HLA class I and class II types were obtained from metadata supplied by the sample provider rather than from assay-based typing. The paper's findings and limits, for the study overall: Clinical and demographic metadata were provided uncurated, with the amount varying by source and participant.

The immunoSEQ Assay, a bias-controlled multiplex PCR, was used to amplify TCRbeta CDR3 regions from genomic DNA. The original methods were these. Within the assay, amplification of reference gene primers was used to estimate how many nucleated cells each sample contained. To quantify the absolute abundance of each unique TCRbeta CDR3 rearrangement, sequence reads were collapsed and filtered. For each sample, productive Simpson clonality was calculated by taking the square root of Simpson's diversity index across productive rearrangements. Entries here come from immuneACCESS through TCRdb and include only in-frame sequences with V and J called. Some clones fail to appear in such tables; in the studies checked, an unresolved V gene covers under half of the shortfall, and the cause of the remainder is unknown. V and J calls and clone size are copied from that table; D and trimming were computed from the DNA. Here the sample has tens of thousands of clones; roughly 82% occur a single time. Approximately 15% of the sample rests with the top ten.

Comments on this clone: Its antigen remains unidentified. The input lacks base qualities; no much larger clone sits a single base away.

Collaborating institutions collected whole blood in K2EDTA tubes following their own protocols. For TCRbeta analysis, collaborators shipped samples in one of three forms: frozen whole blood, isolated PBMCs, or DNA extracted from either of those sample types. The CDR3 runs 16 residues from the cysteine to the phenylalanine. The sequence is cut down to CDR3 DNA, 48 bases in frame from base 1. Looking up the germline V gene yields CDR1 SGHTA and CDR2 FQGNSA. V gives up 2 bases and J gives up 1 base, and the segment between their germline ends measures 12 bases. The rearranged segments are TRBV7-2 and TRBJ2-1; a tentative D call is TRBD1 (5 bases match). The sequencing sample was made of peripheral blood. The TCR sequence derives from a woman older than 75 with acute or convalescent COVID-19. The base sequence is TGTGCCAGCAGCTTATTAGGGGCCGCTTCCTACAATGAGCAGTTCTTC. Translated, it reads CASSLLGAASYNEQFF.